This TCR beta chain was identified in a study of shared clonotypes between healthy human individuals. Comments on this clone: What it recognizes is unknown.

CDR1 MDHEN and CDR2 SYDVKM come from the germline V gene. This CDR3 contains 16 residues. Trimming removed 4 bases from V and 6 bases from J; junction bases left unmatched: 10. Repertoires were generated with immunoSEQ multiplex PCR, while TCRdb's copy carries only in-frame clones and drops some. The data show under 2,500,000 clones, 95% seen once. Regarding the study as a whole: When compared with the clonotypes that were shared by all four sorted-subset donors, the non-shared clonotypes turned out to have lower generation probabilities. Roughly 5% of naive CD4 clonotypes were shared across four donors.

This TCR was sampled from a man younger than 30 in good health. The rearrangement links TRBV28 to TRBJ1-5, with TRBD1 identical over 9 bases. Source material: naive CD4+ T cells sorted from blood. Subset noted: CD45RA+ positively selected. The CDR3 region is CASSSPQTGGRQPQHF. In DNA, the CDR3 is TGTGCCAGCAGTTCCCCCCAAACAGGGGGCCGTCAGCCCCAGCATTTT.